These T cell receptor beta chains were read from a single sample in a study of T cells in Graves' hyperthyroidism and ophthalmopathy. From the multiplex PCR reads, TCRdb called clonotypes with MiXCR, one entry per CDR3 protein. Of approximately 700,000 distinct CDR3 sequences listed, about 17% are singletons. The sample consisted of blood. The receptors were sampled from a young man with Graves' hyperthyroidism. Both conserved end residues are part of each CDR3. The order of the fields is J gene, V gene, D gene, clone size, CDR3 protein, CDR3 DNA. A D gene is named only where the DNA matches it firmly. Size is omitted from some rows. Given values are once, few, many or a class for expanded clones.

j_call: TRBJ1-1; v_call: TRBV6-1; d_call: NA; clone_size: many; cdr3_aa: CASTRRGGLNTEAFF; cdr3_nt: TGTGCCAGCACCCGCCGGGGGGGGCTGAACACTGAAGCTTTCTTT
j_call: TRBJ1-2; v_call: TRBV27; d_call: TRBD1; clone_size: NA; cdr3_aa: CASSLSRQGQGGYTF; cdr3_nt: TGTGCCAGCAGTTTATCGCGACAGGGACAGGGTGGCTACACCTTC
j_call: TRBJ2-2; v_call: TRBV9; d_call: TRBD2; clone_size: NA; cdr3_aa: CASSPRGGRDTGELFF; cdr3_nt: TGTGCCAGCAGCCCCCGGGGAGGGCGGGACACCGGGGAGCTGTTTTTT
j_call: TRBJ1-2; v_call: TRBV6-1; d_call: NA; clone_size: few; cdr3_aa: CASSPGRIEYGYTF; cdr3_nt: TGTGCCAGCAGTCCGGGACGGATAGAATATGGCTACACCTTC
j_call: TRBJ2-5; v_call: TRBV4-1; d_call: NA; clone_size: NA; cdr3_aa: CASSPGPGTVETQYF; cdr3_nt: TGCGCCAGCAGCCCCGGGCCAGGAACGGTCGAGACCCAGTACTTC
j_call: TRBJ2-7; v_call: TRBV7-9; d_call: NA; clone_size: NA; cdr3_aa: CASSLLQGLRGHEQYF; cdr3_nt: TGTGCCAGCAGCCTTTTGCAGGGGCTGCGGGGCCACGAGCAGTACTTC
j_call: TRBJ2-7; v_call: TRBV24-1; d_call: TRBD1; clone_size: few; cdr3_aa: CATSGTGTGNYEQYF; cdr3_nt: TGTGCCACCAGTGGAACCGGGACAGGGAACTATGAGCAGTACTTC
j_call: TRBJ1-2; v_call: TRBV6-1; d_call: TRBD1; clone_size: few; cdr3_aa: CASSNRTGGGYGYTF; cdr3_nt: TGTGCCAGCAGTAACAGGACAGGGGGTGGATATGGCTACACCTTC
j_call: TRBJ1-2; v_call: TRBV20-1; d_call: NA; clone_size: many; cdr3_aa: CSARDRRWLYGYTF; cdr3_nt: TGCAGTGCTAGAGATCGAAGGTGGCTCTATGGCTACACCTTC
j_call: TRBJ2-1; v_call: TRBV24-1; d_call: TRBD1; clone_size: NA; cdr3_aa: CATSDPGQGAIDEQFF; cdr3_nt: TGTGCCACCAGTGATCCGGGACAGGGGGCTATAGATGAGCAGTTCTTC
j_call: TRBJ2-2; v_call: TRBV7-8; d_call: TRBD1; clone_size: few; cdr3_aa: CASNTGQGATGELFF; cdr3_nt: TGTGCCAGCAACACGGGACAGGGGGCTACCGGGGAGCTGTTTTTT
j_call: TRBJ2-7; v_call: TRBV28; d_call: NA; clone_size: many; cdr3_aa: CASKRAQLIYEQYF; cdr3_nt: TGTGCCAGCAAGCGGGCCCAGCTAATCTACGAGCAGTACTTC
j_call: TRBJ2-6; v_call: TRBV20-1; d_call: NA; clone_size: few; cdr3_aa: CSANRGANVLTF; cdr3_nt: TGCAGTGCTAATAGAGGGGCCAACGTCCTGACTTTC
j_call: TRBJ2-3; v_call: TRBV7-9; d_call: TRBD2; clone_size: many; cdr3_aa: CASSPGTSGRGEDTQYF; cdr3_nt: TGTGCCAGCAGCCCCGGGACTAGCGGGAGAGGGGAAGATACGCAGTATTTT
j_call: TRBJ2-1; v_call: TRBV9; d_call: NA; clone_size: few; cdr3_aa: CASSVGPGVSYNEQFF; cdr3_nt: TGTGCCAGCAGCGTAGGTCCGGGGGTCTCCTACAATGAGCAGTTCTTC
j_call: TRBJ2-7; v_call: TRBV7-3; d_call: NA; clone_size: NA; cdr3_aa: CARAPRRGYEQYF; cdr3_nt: TGTGCCAGAGCCCCGAGGCGGGGCTACGAGCAGTACTTC
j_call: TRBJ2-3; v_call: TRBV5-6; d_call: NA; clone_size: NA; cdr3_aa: CACRLRGRINTNTQYF; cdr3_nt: TGTGCCTGTCGACTCCGGGGGAGAATTAACACCAATACGCAGTATTTT
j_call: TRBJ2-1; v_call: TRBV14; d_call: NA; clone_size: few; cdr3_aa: CASSQEVKQFF; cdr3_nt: TGTGCCAGCAGCCAAGAGGTAAAGCAGTTCTTC
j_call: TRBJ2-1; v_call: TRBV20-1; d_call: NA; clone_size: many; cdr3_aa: CSAVRDVPYNEQFF; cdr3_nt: TGCAGTGCTGTGAGGGACGTCCCCTACAATGAGCAGTTCTTC
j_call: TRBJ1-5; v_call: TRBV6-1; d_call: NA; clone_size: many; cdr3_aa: CASSPGTPYSNQPQHF; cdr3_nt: TGTGCCAGCAGCCCCGGGACACCATATAGCAATCAGCCCCAGCATTTT
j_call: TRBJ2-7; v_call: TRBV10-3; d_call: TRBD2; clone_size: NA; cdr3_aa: CAISDSGRGYEQYF; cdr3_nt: TGTGCCATCAGTGATAGCGGGAGGGGCTACGAGCAGTACTTC
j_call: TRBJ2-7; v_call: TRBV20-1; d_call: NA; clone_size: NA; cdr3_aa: CSAEGPAFEQYF; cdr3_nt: TGCAGTGCCGAGGGGCCCGCTTTCGAGCAGTACTTC
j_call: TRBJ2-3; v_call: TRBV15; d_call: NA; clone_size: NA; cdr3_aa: CATSRGGLNRAQYF; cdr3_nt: TGTGCCACCAGCAGAGGAGGTCTAAACAGGGCGCAGTATTTT
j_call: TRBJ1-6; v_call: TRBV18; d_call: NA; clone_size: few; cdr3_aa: CASSPTGIRNSPLHF; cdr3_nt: TGTGCCAGCTCACCCACAGGGATTCGTAATTCACCCCTCCACTTT
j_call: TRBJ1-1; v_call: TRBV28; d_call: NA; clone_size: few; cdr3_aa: CASSLARGSTEAFF; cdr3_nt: TGTGCCAGCAGTTTAGCGAGGGGGAGCACTGAAGCTTTCTTT
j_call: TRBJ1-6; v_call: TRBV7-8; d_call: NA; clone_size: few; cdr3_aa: CASSLETEYNSPLHF; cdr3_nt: TGTGCCAGCAGCTTAGAGACAGAATATAATTCACCCCTCCACTTT
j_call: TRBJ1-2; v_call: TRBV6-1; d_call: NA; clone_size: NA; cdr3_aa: CASSVRDPDTF; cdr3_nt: TGTGCCAGCAGTGTCCGGGACCCGGACACCTTC
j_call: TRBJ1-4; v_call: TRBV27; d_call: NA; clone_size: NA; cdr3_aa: CASSRWQGGTNEKLFF; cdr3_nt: TGTGCCAGCAGTAGGTGGCAGGGCGGTACTAATGAAAAACTGTTTTTT
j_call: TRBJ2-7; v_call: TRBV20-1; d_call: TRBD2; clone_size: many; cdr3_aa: CSATTSGGTYEQYF; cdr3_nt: TGCAGTGCCACGACTAGCGGAGGAACCTACGAGCAGTACTTC
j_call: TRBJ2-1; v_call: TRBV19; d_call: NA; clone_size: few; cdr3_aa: CASSITSREQFF; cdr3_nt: TGTGCCAGTAGTATAACTAGTCGCGAGCAGTTCTTC
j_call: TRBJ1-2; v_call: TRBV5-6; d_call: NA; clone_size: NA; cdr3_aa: CASSLWTGTIYVGYTF; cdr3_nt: TGTGCCAGCAGCCTGTGGACCGGAACCATCTATGTCGGCTACACCTTC
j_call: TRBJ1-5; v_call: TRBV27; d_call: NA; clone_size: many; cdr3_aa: CASSSHGSGQPQHF; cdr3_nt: TGTGCCAGCAGTTCGCACGGGAGTGGTCAGCCCCAGCATTTT
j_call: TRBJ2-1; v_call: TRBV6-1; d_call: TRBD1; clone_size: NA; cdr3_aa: CASTADRGGSDEQFF; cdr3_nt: TGTGCCAGCACCGCGGACAGGGGAGGAAGCGATGAGCAGTTCTTC
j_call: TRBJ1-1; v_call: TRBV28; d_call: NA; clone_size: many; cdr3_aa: CASSLGQKNTEAFF; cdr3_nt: TGTGCCAGCAGCCTCGGACAGAAAAACACTGAAGCTTTCTTT